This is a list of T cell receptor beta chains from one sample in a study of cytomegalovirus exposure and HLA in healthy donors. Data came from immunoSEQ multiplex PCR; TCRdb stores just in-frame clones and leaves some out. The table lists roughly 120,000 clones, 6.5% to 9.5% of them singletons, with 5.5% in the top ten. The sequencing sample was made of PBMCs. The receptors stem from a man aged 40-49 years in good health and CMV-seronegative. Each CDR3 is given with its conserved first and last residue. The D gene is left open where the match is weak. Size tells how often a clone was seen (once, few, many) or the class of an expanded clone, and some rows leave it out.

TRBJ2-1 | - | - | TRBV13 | CASSFQGLTYNEQFF | TGTGCCAGCAGCTTCCAGGGGCTGACGTACAATGAGCAGTTCTTC
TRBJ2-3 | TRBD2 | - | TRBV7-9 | CASSPKEAGPLRDTQYF | TGTGCCAGTAGCCCTAAGGAAGCGGGGCCCCTTCGGGATACGCAGTATTTT
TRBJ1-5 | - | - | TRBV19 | CASSVAEGGNQPQHF | TGTGCCAGTAGTGTGGCAGAAGGCGGGAATCAGCCCCAGCATTTT
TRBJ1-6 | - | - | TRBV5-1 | CASRLEQSSYNSPLHF | TGCGCCAGCAGGCTCGAACAGAGCTCCTATAATTCACCCCTCCACTTT
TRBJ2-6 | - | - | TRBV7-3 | CASSVQASGANVLTF | TGTGCCAGCAGCGTCCAGGCCTCTGGGGCCAACGTCCTGACTTTC
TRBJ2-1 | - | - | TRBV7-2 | CASSLAIGVIDNEQFF | TGTGCCAGCAGCTTAGCCATCGGGGTAATTGACAATGAGCAGTTCTTC
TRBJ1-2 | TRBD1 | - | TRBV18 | CASSPSTGANYGYTF | TGTGCCAGCTCACCTTCAACAGGGGCGAACTATGGCTACACCTTC
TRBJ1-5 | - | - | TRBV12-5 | CASSQGGMGNQPQHF | TGTGCTTCTTCACAAGGGGGTATGGGCAATCAGCCCCAGCATTTT
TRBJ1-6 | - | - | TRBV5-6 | CASRLGPQARNSPLHF | TGTGCCAGCAGGCTGGGGCCGCAGGCTAGGAATTCACCCCTCCACTTT
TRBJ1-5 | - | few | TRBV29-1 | CSVGTGLGQPQHF | TGCAGCGTTGGAACAGGGTTGGGTCAGCCCCAGCATTTT
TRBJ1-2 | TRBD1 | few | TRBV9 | CASSNNRGDSNLLGYGYTF | TGTGCCAGCAGCAACAATCGAGGGGACAGTAATCTTTTGGGCTATGGCTACACCTTC
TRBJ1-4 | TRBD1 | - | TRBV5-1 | CASSFSSRGQTNEKLFF | TGCGCCAGCAGCTTTTCCTCGAGGGGGCAAACTAATGAAAAACTGTTTTTT
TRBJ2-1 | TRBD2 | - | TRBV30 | CAWSEGLAGNEQFF | TGTGCCTGGAGTGAAGGACTAGCGGGTAATGAGCAGTTCTTC
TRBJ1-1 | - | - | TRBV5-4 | CASSLAYSKSNTEAFF | TGTGCCAGCAGCTTGGCGTACAGCAAATCAAACACTGAAGCTTTCTTT
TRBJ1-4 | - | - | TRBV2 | CASSPDADEKLFF | TGTGCCAGCAGTCCGGATGCGGATGAAAAACTGTTTTTT
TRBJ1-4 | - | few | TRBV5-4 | CASSLWTDPNEKLFF | TGTGCCAGCAGCTTGTGGACAGACCCTAATGAAAAACTGTTTTTT
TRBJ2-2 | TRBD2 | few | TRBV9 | CASSTPYTSGDSGELFF | TGTGCCAGCAGCACTCCCTACACTAGCGGGGACTCCGGGGAGCTGTTTTTT
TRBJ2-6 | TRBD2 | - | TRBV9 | CASSGRLAGVPGANVLTF | TGTGCCAGCAGCGGAAGACTAGCGGGGGTCCCCGGGGCCAACGTCCTGACTTTC
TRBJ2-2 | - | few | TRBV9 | CASSVGQRGISGELFF | TGTGCCAGCAGCGTAGGTCAACGGGGGATATCGGGGGAGCTGTTTTTT
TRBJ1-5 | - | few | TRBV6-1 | CASSEKTAYQPQHF | TGTGCCAGCAGTGAAAAGACAGCTTATCAGCCCCAGCATTTT
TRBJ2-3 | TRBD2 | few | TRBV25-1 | CASSATSGGETDTQYF | TGTGCCAGCAGTGCCACTAGCGGGGGGGAGACAGATACGCAGTATTTT
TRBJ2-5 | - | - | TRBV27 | CASAGWRGGETQYF | TGTGCCAGCGCCGGGTGGAGGGGGGGAGAGACCCAGTACTTC
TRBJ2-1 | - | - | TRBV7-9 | CASSSGGPSYNEQFF | TGTGCCAGCAGCTCCGGGGGGCCCTCCTACAATGAGCAGTTCTTC
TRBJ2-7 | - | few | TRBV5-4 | CASRRWGSYEQYF | TGTGCCAGCAGGCGGTGGGGCAGCTACGAGCAGTACTTC
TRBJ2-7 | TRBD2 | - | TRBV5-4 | CASSLGSSGGTYEQYF | TGTGCCAGCAGCTTGGGTTCTAGCGGGGGGACGTACGAGCAGTACTTC
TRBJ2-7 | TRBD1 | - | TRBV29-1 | CSVEDRGSGTDYEQYF | TGCAGCGTTGAAGATCGAGGATCCGGGACAGACTACGAGCAGTACTTC
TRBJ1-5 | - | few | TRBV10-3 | CAISARPGMEPQHF | TGTGCCATCAGTGCTCGGCCGGGGATGGAGCCCCAGCATTTT
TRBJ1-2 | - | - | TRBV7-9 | CASSSGAGYTF | TGTGCCAGCAGCTCTGGGGCAGGCTACACCTTC
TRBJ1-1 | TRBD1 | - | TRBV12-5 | CASGLADRETEAFF | TGTGCTAGTGGTTTGGCCGACAGGGAGACTGAAGCTTTCTTT
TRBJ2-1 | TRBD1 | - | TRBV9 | CASSAGQGQGEQFF | TGTGCCAGCAGCGCAGGCCAAGGACAGGGTGAGCAGTTCTTC